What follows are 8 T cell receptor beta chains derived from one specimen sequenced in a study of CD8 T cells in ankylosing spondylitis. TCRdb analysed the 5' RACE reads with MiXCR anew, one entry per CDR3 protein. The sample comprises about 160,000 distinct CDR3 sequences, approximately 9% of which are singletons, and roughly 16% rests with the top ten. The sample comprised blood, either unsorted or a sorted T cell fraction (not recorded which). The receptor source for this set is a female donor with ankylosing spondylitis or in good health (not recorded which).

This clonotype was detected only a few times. The CDR3: CASSLRDRSSYEQYF. In DNA form, the CDR3 reads TGTGCCAGCAGTTTGAGGGACAGGAGCTCCTACGAGCAGTACTTC. The chain carries TRBV28 and TRBJ2-7; 8 bases align to TRBD1. This CDR3 has 15 amino acids. V dropped 3 bases and J dropped 0; count of bases not matched to a gene: 4. Per the germline V gene, CDR1 is MDHEN and CDR2 is SYDVKM.

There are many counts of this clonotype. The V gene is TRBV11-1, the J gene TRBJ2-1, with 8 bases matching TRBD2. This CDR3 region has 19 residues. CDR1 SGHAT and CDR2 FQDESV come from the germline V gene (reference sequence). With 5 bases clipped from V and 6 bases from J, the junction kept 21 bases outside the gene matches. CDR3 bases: TGTGCCAGCAGCCCTCGGGCAGGGGAGGAGCGGGAGTGGAGCAATGAGCAGTTCTTC. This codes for CASSPRAGEEREWSNEQFF.

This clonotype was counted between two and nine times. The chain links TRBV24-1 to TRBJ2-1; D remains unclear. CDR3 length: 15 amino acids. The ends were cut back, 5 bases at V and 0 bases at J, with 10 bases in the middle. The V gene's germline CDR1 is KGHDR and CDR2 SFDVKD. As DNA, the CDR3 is TGTGCCACCAGTGGACACTCCGTCTCCTACAATGAGCAGTTCTTC. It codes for CATSGHSVSYNEQFF.

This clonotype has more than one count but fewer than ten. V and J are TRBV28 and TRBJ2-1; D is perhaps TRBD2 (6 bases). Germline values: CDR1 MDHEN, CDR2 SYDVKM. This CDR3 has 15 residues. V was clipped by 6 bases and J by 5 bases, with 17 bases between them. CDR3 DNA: TGTGCCAGCAGCTCCCGGAGGGATAGCGACAATGAGCAGTTCTTC. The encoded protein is CASSSRRDSDNEQFF.

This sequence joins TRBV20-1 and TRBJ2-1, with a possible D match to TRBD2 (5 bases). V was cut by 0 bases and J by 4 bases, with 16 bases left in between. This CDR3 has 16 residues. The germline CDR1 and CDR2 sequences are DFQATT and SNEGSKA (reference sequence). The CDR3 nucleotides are TGCAGTGCTAGAGATGAGGGCGTTAGCGAATACAATGAGCAGTTCTTC. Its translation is CSARDEGVSEYNEQFF.

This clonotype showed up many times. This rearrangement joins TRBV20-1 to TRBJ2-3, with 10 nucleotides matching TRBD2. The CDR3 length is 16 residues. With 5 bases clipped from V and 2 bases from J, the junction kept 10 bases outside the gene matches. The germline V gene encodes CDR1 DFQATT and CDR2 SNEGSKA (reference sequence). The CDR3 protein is CSAEPGLAGDTDTQYF. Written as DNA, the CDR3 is TGCAGTGCTGAGCCGGGGCTAGCGGGGGACACAGATACGCAGTATTTT.

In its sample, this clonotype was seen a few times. The CDR3 is CASSFKPGVAPYNEQFF. The CDR3 DNA is TGTGCCAGCAGTTTCAAACCAGGAGTCGCCCCCTACAATGAGCAGTTCTTC. V gene TRBV27 combines with J gene TRBJ2-1, with no clear D. CDR1 and CDR2 (germline): MNHEY, SMNVEV (reference sequence). CDR3 length: 17 amino acids. Trimming removed 3 bases from V and 2 bases from J, with 17 bases in between.

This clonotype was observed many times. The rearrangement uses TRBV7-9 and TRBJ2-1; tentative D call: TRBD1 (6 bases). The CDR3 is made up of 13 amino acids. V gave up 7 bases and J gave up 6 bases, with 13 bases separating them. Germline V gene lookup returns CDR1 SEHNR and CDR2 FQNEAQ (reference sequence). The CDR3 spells CASIRAGANEQFF. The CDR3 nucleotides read TGTGCCAGCATTCGGGCAGGGGCCAATGAGCAGTTCTTC.